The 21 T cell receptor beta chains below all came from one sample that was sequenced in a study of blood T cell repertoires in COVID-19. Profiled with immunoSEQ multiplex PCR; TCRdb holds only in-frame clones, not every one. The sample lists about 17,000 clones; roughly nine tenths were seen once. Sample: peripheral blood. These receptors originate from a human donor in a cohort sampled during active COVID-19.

The CDR3 DNA follows: TGTGCCAGCAGGCCGGACAGCCTTTACACCGGGGAGCTGTTTTTT. It yields the protein CASRPDSLYTGELFF. The chain joins TRBV2 to TRBJ2-2; D possibly corresponds to TRBD1 (6 bases). Germline CDR1 SNHLY, CDR2 FYNNEI. V was cut by 6 bases and J by 3 bases, with 14 bases left in between. This CDR3 comprises 15 residues.

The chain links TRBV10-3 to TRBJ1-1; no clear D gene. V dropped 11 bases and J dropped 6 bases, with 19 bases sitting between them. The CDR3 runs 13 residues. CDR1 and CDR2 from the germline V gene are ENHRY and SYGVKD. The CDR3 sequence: CAAWTGLDAEAFF. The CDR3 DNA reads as TGTGCCGCCTGGACGGGATTGGACGCTGAAGCTTTCTTT.

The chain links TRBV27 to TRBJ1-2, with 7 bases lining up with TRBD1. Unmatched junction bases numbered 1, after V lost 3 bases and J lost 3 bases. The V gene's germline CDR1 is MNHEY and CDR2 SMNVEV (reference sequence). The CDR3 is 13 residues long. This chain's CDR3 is CASSFGQDYGYTF. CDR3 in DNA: TGTGCCAGCAGTTTTGGACAGGACTATGGCTACACCTTC.

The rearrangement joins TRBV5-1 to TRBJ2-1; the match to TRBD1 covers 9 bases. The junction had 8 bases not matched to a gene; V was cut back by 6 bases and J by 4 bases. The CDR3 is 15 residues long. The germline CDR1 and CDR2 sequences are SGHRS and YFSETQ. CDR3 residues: CASTTGQGTYNEQFF. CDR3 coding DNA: TGCGCCAGCACCACGGGACAGGGTACTTACAATGAGCAGTTCTTC.

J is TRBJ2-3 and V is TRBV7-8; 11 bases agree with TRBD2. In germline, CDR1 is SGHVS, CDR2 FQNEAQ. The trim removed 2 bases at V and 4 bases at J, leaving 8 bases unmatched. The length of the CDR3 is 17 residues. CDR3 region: CASSLLWASGRSDTQYF. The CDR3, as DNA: TGTGCCAGCAGCTTACTCTGGGCTAGCGGGAGGTCAGATACGCAGTATTTT. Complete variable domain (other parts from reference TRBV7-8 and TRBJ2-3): GAGVSQSPRYKVAKRGQDVALRCDPISGHVSLFWYQQALGQGPEFLTYFQNEAQLDKSGLPSDRFFAERPEGSVSTLKIQRTQQEDSAVYLCASSLLWASGRSDTQYFGPGTRLTVL.

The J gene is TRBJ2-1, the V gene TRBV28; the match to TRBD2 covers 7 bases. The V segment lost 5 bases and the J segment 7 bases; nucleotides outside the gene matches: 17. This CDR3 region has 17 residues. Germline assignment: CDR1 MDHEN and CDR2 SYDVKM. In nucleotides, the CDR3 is TGTGCCAGCAGTCCCTTCGGGAGCGGGAAGGGTAGGAATGAGCAGTTCTTC. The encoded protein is CASSPFGSGKGRNEQFF.

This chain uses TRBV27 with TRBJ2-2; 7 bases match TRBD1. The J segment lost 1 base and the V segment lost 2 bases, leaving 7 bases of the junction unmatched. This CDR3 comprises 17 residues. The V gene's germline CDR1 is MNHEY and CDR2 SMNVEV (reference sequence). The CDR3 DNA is TGTGCCAGCAGTTTAAGGGGACAGCGATTGAACACCGGGGAGCTGTTTTTT. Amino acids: CASSLRGQRLNTGELFF.

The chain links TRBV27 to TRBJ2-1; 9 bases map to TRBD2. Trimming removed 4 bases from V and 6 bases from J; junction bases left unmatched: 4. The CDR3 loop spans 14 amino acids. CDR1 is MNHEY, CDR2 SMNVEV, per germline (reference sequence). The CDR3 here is CASSSTTSGNEQFF. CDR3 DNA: TGTGCCAGCAGTTCTACGACTAGCGGCAATGAGCAGTTCTTC.

For the CDR3, the DNA is TGTGCCTGGAGGGACAGGGGGGTCACTGAAGCTTTCTTT. Translated: CAWRDRGVTEAFF. The J gene is TRBJ1-1, the V gene TRBV30, with 10 bases lining up with TRBD1. The CDR3 runs to 13 residues. The V gene end was trimmed by 3 bases and the J gene end by 4 bases; junction bases not matched to a gene: 2. Germline V gene sequence: CDR1 GTSNPN, CDR2 SVGIG (reference sequence). The entire variable domain, with the rest obtained from reference TRBV30 and TRBJ1-1, is as follows: SQTIHQWPATLVQPVGSPLSLECTVEGTSNPNLYWYRQAAGRGLQLLFYSVGIGQISSEVPQNLSASRPQDRQFILSSKKLLLSDSGFYLCAWRDRGVTEAFFGQGTRLTVV.

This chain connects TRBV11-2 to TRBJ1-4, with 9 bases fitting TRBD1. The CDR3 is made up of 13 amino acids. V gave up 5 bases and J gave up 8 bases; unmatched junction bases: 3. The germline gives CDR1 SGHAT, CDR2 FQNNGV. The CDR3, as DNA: TGTGCCAGCAGCCTCGGGACAGGGGAAAAACTGTTTTTT. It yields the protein CASSLGTGEKLFF.

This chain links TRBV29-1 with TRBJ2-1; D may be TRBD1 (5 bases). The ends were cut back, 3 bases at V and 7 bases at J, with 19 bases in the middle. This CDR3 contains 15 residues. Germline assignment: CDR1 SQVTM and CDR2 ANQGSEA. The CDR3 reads CSVERSGIQGNEQFF. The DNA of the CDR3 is TGCAGCGTTGAGAGATCAGGGATTCAGGGTAATGAGCAGTTCTTC.

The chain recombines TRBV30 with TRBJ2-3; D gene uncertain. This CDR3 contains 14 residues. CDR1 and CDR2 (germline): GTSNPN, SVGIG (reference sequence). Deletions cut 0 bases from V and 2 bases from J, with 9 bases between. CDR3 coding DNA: TGTGCCTGGAGTGTTGCAGTTGACACAGATACGCAGTATTTT. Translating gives CAWSVAVDTDTQYF. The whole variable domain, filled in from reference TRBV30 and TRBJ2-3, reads SQTIHQWPATLVQPVGSPLSLECTVEGTSNPNLYWYRQAAGRGLQLLFYSVGIGQISSEVPQNLSASRPQDRQFILSSKKLLLSDSGFYLCAWSVAVDTDTQYFGPGTRLTVL.

The DNA of the CDR3 is TGTGCCAGCAGCCAAAGCGGGGCAGGGGGCAATGGCTACACCTTC. Its translation is CASSQSGAGGNGYTF. The chain uses TRBV7-9 and TRBJ1-2, with 8 bases aligning to TRBD1. The CDR3 runs to 15 residues. V shed 5 bases and J 6 bases; nucleotides not matched to a gene: 11. Germline lookup yields CDR1 SEHNR and CDR2 FQNEAQ (reference sequence).

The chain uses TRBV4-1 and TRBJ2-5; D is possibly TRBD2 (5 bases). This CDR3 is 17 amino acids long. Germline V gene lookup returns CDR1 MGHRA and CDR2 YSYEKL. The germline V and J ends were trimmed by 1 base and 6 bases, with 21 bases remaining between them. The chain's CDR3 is CASSQAERLSARKTQYF. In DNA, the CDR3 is TGCGCCAGCAGCCAAGCCGAGCGGTTGTCCGCTAGGAAGACCCAGTACTTC.

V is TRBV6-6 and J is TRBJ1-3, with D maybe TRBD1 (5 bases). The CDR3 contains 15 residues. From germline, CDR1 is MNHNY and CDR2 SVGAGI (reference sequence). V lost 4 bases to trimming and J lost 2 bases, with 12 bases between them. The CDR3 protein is CASSSGGGAGNTIYF. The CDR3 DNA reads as TGTGCCAGCAGTTCGGGGGGGGGAGCTGGAAACACCATATATTTT.

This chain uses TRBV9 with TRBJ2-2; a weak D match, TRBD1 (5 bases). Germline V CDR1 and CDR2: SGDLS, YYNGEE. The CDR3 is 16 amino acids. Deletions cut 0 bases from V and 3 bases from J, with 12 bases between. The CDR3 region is CASSVGRQGYTGELFF. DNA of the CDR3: TGTGCCAGCAGCGTAGGAAGGCAGGGCTACACCGGGGAGCTGTTTTTT.

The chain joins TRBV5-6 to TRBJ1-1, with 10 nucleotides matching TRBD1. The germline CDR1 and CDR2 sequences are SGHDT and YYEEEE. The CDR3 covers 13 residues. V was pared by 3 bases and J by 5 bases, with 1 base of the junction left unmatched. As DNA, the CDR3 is TGTGCCAGCAGCTGGGGACAGGGGACTGAAGCTTTCTTT. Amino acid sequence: CASSWGQGTEAFF.

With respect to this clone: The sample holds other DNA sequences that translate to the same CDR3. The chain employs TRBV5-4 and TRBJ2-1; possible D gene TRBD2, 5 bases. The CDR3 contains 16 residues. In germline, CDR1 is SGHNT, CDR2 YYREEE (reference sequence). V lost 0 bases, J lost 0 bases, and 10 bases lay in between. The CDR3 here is CASSLGGLSSYNEQFF. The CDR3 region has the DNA TGTGCCAGCAGCTTGGGAGGGTTAAGCTCCTACAATGAGCAGTTCTTC. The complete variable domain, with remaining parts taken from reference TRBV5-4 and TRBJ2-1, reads ETGVTQSPTHLIKTRGQQVTLRCSSQSGHNTVSWYQQALGQGPQFIFQYYREEENGRGNFPPRFSGLQFPNYSSELNVNALELDDSALYLCASSLGGLSSYNEQFFGPGTRLTVL.

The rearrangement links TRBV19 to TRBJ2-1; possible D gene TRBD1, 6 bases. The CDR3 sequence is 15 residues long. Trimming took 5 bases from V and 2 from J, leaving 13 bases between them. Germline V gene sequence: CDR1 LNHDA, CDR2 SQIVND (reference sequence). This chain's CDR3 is CASSHTGTTYNEQFF. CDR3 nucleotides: TGTGCCAGTAGTCATACCGGGACAACCTACAATGAGCAGTTCTTC.

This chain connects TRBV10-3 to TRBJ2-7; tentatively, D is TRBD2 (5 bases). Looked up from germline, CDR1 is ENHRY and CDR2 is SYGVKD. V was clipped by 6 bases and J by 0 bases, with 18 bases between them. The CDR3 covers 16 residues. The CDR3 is CAISPTRAGSSYEQYF. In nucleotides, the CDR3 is TGTGCCATCAGCCCCACGCGGGCAGGTTCCTCCTACGAGCAGTACTTC.

CDR3 bases: TGTGCCAGCTCACCAACGACCCTCGGGAACTATGGCTACACCTTC. Amino acid sequence: CASSPTTLGNYGYTF. V gene TRBV18 combines with J gene TRBJ1-2; D unresolved. The CDR3 contains 15 residues. Germline V gives CDR1 KGHSH, CDR2 LQKENI. V gave up 2 bases and J gave up 2 bases, with 12 bases separating them.